This T cell receptor (beta chain) derives from a study of blood T cell repertoires in COVID-19 (dated by TCRdb to the early 2020s). About the study as a whole: The collaborator samples originated in the United States, Italy and Spain and spanned the acute and convalescent phases of COVID-19. Samples came from the ongoing ImmuneRACE study (first 160 participants) plus 1,254 subjects from 6 global collaborators. A de-identified subject ID, COVID-19 status, age in years and sex were almost always included in the sample metadata. Where available, HLA class I and class II types were obtained from metadata supplied by the sample provider rather than from assay-based typing. Subjects who had been exposed to COVID-19, were actively infected with it, or had recovered from it provided the deeply sampled blood TCRbeta repertoires that made up the dataset. The prospective study material was composed of cDNA or gDNA derived from T cells, B-cell-depleted T cells, or PBMCs. A freely available public database, intended as a resource for researchers studying the immune response to SARS-CoV-2, is where the repertoires were released.

V is reduced by 11 bases and J by 3 bases, leaving a spacing of 13 bases between them. There are 12 amino acids in the CDR3, from cysteine to phenylalanine inclusive. Only the CDR3 DNA stays, 36 bases, in frame from base 1. CDR1 and CDR2, looked up from the germline V gene, are SNHLY and FYNNEI. In regard to this clone: What antigen it recognizes has not been identified. No qualities accompany the bases; no much larger clone lies one base away.

Overall study results and their limits: The amount of clinical and demographic metadata varied by source and participant and was provided uncurated.

TCRbeta CDR3 regions were amplified from genomic DNA using the immunoSEQ Assay, a bias-controlled multiplex PCR. Per the authors' processing: Nucleated cell counts per sample were estimated from amplification of reference gene primers within the assay. To quantify the absolute abundance of each unique TCRbeta CDR3 rearrangement, sequence reads were collapsed and filtered. Productive Simpson clonality was computed per sample as the square root of Simpson's diversity index over productive rearrangements. Not all clones reach the TCRdb copy of this immuneACCESS table, which keeps in-frame sequences only. Checked studies attribute under half of the gap to unresolved V genes and leave the rest unexplained. Clone size and the V and J calls come from that table; the DNA yielded D and trimming. The sample has just over 300,000 clones on record, about nine tenths of them singletons. Of the sample, around 2.1% is held by the ten largest clones.

Each collaborating institution followed its own protocols to collect whole blood in K2EDTA tubes. For TCRbeta analysis, collaborators shipped samples in one of three forms: frozen whole blood, isolated PBMCs, or DNA extracted from either of those sample types. What was sequenced was peripheral blood. The receptor comes from a man aged 18 to 29 with active or convalescent COVID-19. The rearranged segments are TRBV2 and TRBJ2-5, with TRBD2 perhaps the D gene, on 6 matching bases. The DNA sequence is as follows: TGTGCCGGACGGGACTCCAAAGAGACCCAGTACTTC. Translated, it reads CAGRDSKETQYF.